The clone carrying this T cell receptor beta chain was found many times. The antigen is not known. The CDR3 extends over 16 amino acids. V gave up 4 bases and J gave up 3 bases; unmatched junction bases: 6. CDR1 and CDR2 (germline): KGHDR, SFDVKD. These data are taken from a study of T cells in Graves' hyperthyroidism and ophthalmopathy. TCR beta CDR3 regions were amplified from RNA transcripts. HTBI primers were the set used in a first-round RT-PCR of the TCR CDR3. TCRdb passed the multiplex PCR reads through MiXCR, listing each CDR3 protein once. The sample shows about 290,000 distinct CDR3 sequences, roughly an eighth of them seen only once. Study results and caveats: In blood, most of the thyroid clonotypes expanded above 0.001 were also present. Classification by a 13 V-J model distinguished ophthalmopathy from stable hyperthyroidism.

This chain links TRBV24-1 with TRBJ1-5, with TRBD1 matching over 9 bases. Sequenced input: blood. The clonotype comes from a middle-aged woman with Graves' hyperthyroidism. The DNA of the CDR3 is TGTGCCACCAGTGACCGGACAGGGGCGAACAATCAGCCCCAGCATTTT. Protein product: CATSDRTGANNQPQHF.